This T cell receptor beta chain was sequenced during a study of blood T cell repertoires in COVID-19. Study as a whole: Sites across the United States, Italy and Spain contributed samples from acute and convalescent COVID-19. T cells, B-cell-depleted T cells, or PBMCs provided the cDNA or gDNA that served as material.

Germline CDR1 and CDR2: MGHRA and YSYEKL. There are 16 residues in the CDR3. V was clipped by 4 bases and J by 0 bases; unmatched bases: 4. Seattle patient enrollment occurred during active infection, with longitudinal follow-up thereafter. As originally analysed: Reference gene primer amplification yielded estimated nucleated cell counts. The data were produced by immunoSEQ multiplex PCR, yet TCRdb's version contains in-frame clones alone and is incomplete. V and J calls and clone size follow that table, whereas D and trimming were derived from the DNA. The sample has 300,000 to 350,000 clones; about 87% are singletons.

The source material was peripheral blood. The chain recombines TRBV4-1 with TRBJ2-4; 9 positions match TRBD2. The origin of this receptor is a woman in her forties or fifties with COVID-19, enrolled during active disease. The CDR3 loop reads CASSRLAGLAKNIQYF. The CDR3 DNA sequence: TGCGCCAGCAGCCGTCTAGCGGGATTAGCCAAAAACATTCAGTACTTC.